The TCR beta chain under discussion was sequenced for a study of technical replicates of blood from a few donors. Germline loops: CDR1 GTSNPN, CDR2 SVGIG (reference sequence). Unmatched junction bases numbered 1, after V lost 1 base and J lost 6 bases. The CDR3 loop spans 13 amino acids. Clones were sequenced by immunoSEQ multiplex PCR, and TCRdb holds only the in-frame ones, with some missing. The sample includes roughly 100,000 clones, over 90% of them seen just once. This chain links TRBV30 with TRBJ2-7, with 12 bases fitting TRBD2. The source is a human donor in good health. The sample consisted of T cells isolated from PBMCs. Written as DNA, the CDR3 is TGTGCCTGGAGTGCTAGCGGGGGGGGCGAGCAGTACTTC. Encoded protein: CAWSASGGGEQYF.